The 12 T cell receptor beta chains in this list originate from one sample, sequenced in a study of brain metastases from non-small cell lung cancer. Method: immunoSEQ multiplex PCR; TCRdb's copy keeps in-frame clones and lacks some. Among 2,500 or so clones listed, around 85% were seen once. Material for sequencing was primary lung tumor tissue. The receptor set was obtained from a donor at least 40 years old with non-small cell lung cancer.

This clone was observed once. The chain carries TRBV5-1 and TRBJ2-7; D is perhaps TRBD1 (6 bases). The V gene lost 4 bases and the J gene lost 2 bases, with 13 bases spanning the gap. This CDR3 has 14 amino acids. Germline V CDR1 and CDR2: SGHRS, YFSETQ. The CDR3, as DNA: TGCGCCAGCAGCCCGGGACATTCTACCTACGAGCAGTACTTC. Translation gives CASSPGHSTYEQYF.

This clone counts as large. This sequence joins TRBV11-3 and TRBJ1-1, with a possible D match to TRBD1 (5 bases). Germline lookup yields CDR1 SGHNT and CDR2 YENEEA. The CDR3 consists of 14 residues. V gave up 5 bases and J gave up 4 bases, with 14 bases separating them. For the CDR3, the DNA is TGTGCCAGCAGCCCATACGGGGGAAGCACTGAAGCTTTCTTT. It yields the protein CASSPYGGSTEAFF.

The rearrangement uses TRBV5-8 and TRBJ2-7; TRBD2 matches at 15 bases. CDR1 and CDR2 from the germline V gene are SGHTS and YDEGEE. This CDR3 region has 15 residues. J lost 2 bases, V lost 3 bases, and 0 bases had no gene match. This CDR3 is CASSWTSGRAYEQYF. CDR3 coding DNA: TGTGCCAGCAGCTGGACTAGCGGGAGGGCCTACGAGCAGTACTTC.

CDR3 coding DNA: TGTGCCACCACCTCAAGTCGCGCGGATACGAACACCGGGGAGCTGTTTTTT. Translating it yields CATTSSRADTNTGELFF. The genes are TRBV7-9 and TRBJ2-2; no firm D call. V shed 10 bases and J shed 0 bases, with 21 bases lying between them. From germline, CDR1 is SEHNR and CDR2 FQNEAQ (reference sequence). This CDR3 contains 17 residues.

The genes are TRBV10-3 and TRBJ2-7; 9 nucleotides line up with TRBD1. Germline V gene data show CDR1 as ENHRY and CDR2 as SYGVKD. CDR3 length: 14 amino acids. Germline trimming cut 7 bases from V and 4 bases from J; bases unmatched to any gene: 8. The CDR3 DNA reads as TGTGCCATCACACCGGGACAGGGCATTTACGAGCAGTACTTC. Translated, it gives CAITPGQGIYEQYF.

The rearrangement joins TRBV21-1 to TRBJ2-2; the D call TRBD2 from the table was never checked on the DNA. TRBV21-1 is described as a pseudogene. This CDR3 region has 16 residues. For the CDR3, the DNA is TGTGCCAGCAGCATAAAGAGGACTAGAAACACCGGGGAGCTGTTTTTT. It yields the protein CASSIKRTRNTGELFF.

CDR3 DNA: TGTGCCAGCAGTGATAAAGGGGGAGGGAATAATTCACCCCTCCACTTT. Amino acids: CASSDKGGGNNSPLHF. The gene calls are TRBV6-1 and TRBJ1-6, with D possibly being TRBD1 (6 bases). The V gene lost 3 bases and the J gene lost 5 bases, with 14 bases spanning the gap. The CDR3 contains 16 residues. CDR1 and CDR2 from the germline V gene are MNHNS and SASEGT.

This rearrangement joins TRBV5-1 to TRBJ1-1; D unclear. With 0 bases removed from V and 2 bases from J, the gap between germline ends came to 5 bases. This CDR3 is 13 amino acids long. The germline gives CDR1 SGHRS, CDR2 YFSETQ. In nucleotides, the CDR3 is TGCGCCAGCAGCTTGGGCCACAACACTGAAGCTTTCTTT. Translated: CASSLGHNTEAFF.

This chain uses TRBV6-5 with TRBJ1-2; 8 bases are a match to TRBD1. The junction had 8 bases not matched to a gene; V was cut back by 1 base and J by 4 bases. Germline V CDR1 and CDR2: MNHEY, SVGAGI. CDR3 length: 16 residues. The CDR3 here is CASSYLVQGAIYGYTF. As DNA, the CDR3 is TGTGCCAGCAGTTACTTAGTCCAGGGGGCGATCTATGGCTACACCTTC.

This sequence joins TRBV19 and TRBJ2-7; perhaps TRBD1 as D (5 bases). This CDR3 spans 15 amino acids. In germline, CDR1 is LNHDA, CDR2 SQIVND (reference sequence). V was trimmed by 6 bases and J by 1 base, leaving 16 bases between them. The CDR3: CASSVTRGASYEQYF. CDR3 bases: TGTGCCAGTAGCGTTACAAGGGGCGCGTCCTACGAGCAGTACTTC.

In DNA, the CDR3 is TGCGCCAGCAGCCTGAACCTCGGGGCACTAGCTAAAAACATTCAGTACTTC. It yields the protein CASSLNLGALAKNIQYF. The gene calls are TRBV5-1 and TRBJ2-4; D is possibly TRBD2 (6 bases). The V gene's germline CDR1 is SGHRS and CDR2 YFSETQ. This CDR3 region has 17 residues. Between the trimmed V and J ends, which lost 4 bases and 4 bases, there was a span of 21 bases.

The chain couples TRBV28 to TRBJ1-2; D might be TRBD1 (6 bases). There are 15 residues in the CDR3. CDR1 and CDR2 from the germline V gene are MDHEN and SYDVKM. V was trimmed by 5 bases and J by 3 bases, leaving 16 bases between them. CDR3 nucleotides: TGTGCCAGCAGTGCCCCCAGGGGCGCTCACTATGGCTACACCTTC. This gives the protein CASSAPRGAHYGYTF.